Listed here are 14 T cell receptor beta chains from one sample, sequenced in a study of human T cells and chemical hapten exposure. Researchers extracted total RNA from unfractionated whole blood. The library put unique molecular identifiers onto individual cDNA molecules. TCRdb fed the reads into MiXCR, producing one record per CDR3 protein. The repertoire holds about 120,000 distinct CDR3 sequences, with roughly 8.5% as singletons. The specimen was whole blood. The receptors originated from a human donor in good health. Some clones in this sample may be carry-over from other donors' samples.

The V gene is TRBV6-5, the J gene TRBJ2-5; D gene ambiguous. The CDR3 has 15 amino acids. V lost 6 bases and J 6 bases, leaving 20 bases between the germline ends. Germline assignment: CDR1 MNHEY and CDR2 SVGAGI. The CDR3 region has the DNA TGTGCCAGCAGAAGGGTCCGAGAGGACGAGAAGACCCAGTACTTC. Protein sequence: CASRRVREDEKTQYF.

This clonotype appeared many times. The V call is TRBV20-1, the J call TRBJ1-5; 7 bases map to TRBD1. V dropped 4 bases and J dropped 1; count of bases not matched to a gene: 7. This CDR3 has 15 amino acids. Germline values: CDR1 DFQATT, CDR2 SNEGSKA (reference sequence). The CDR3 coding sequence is TGCAGTGCTATCGAAGGGACAGAGAGCAATCAGCCCCAGCATTTT. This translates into CSAIEGTESNQPQHF.

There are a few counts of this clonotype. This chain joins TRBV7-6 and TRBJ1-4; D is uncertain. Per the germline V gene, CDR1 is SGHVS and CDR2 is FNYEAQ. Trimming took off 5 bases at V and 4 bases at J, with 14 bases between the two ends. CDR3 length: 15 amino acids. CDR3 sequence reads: CASSPASRFNEKLFF. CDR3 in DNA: TGTGCCAGCAGCCCGGCGTCAAGGTTTAATGAAAAACTGTTTTTT.

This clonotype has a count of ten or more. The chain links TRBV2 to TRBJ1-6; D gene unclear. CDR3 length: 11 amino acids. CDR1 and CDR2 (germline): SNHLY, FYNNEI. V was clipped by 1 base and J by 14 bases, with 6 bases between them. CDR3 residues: CASSEGGALHF. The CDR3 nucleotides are TGTGCCAGCAGTGAAGGCGGGGCCCTCCACTTT. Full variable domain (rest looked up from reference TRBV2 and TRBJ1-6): EPEVTQTPSHQVTQMGQEVILRCVPISNHLYFYWYRQILGQKVEFLVSFYNNEISEKSEIFDDQFSVERPDGSNFTLKIRSTKLEDSAMYFCASSEGGALHFGNGTRLTVT.

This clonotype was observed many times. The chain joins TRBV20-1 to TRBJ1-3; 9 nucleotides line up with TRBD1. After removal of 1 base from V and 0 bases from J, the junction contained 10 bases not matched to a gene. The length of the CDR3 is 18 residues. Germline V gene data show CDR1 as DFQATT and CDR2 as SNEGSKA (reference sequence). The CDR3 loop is CSARGRTGETYSGNTIYF. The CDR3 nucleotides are TGCAGTGCTAGAGGGAGGACAGGGGAAACTTACTCTGGAAACACCATATATTTT.

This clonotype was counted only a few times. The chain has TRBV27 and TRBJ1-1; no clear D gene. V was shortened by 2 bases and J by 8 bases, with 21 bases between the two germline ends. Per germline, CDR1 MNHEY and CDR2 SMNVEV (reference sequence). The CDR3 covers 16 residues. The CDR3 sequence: CASSLSPADGRKEAFF. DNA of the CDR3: TGTGCCAGCAGTTTAAGCCCCGCTGACGGGCGGAAAGAAGCTTTCTTT.

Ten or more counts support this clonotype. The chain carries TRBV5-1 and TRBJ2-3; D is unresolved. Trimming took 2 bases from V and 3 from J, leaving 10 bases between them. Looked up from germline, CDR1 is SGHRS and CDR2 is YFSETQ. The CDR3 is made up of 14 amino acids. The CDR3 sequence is CASSLWQPTDTQYF. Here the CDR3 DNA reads TGCGCCAGCAGCTTATGGCAGCCAACAGATACGCAGTATTTT.

The CDR3 spells CSAQGGAGYTF. The DNA of the CDR3 is TGCAGTGCTCAGGGAGGGGCTGGCTACACCTTC. V and J are TRBV20-1 and TRBJ1-2, with a weak D call TRBD1 (5 bases). Germline CDR1 reads DFQATT; CDR2 reads SNEGSKA (reference sequence). CDR3 length: 11 amino acids. V lost 5 bases and J lost 7, with 11 bases in between.

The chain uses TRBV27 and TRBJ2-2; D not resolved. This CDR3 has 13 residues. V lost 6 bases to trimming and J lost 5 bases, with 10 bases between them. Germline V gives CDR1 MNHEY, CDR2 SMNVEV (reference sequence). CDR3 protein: CASSWSLTGELFF. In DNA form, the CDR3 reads TGTGCCAGCAGCTGGAGTTTAACCGGGGAGCTGTTTTTT.

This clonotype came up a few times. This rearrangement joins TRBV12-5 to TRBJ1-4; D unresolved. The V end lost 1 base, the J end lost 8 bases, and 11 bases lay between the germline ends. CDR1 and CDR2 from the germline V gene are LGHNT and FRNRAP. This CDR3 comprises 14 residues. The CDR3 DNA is TGTGCTAGTGGTTTGGGGCAGCTAGAAGAAAAACTGTTTTTT. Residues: CASGLGQLEEKLFF. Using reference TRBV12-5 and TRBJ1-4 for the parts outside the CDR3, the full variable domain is DARVTQTPRHKVTEMGQEVTMRCQPILGHNTVFWYRQTMMQGLELLAYFRNRAPLDDSGMPKDRFSAEMPDATLATLKIQPSEPRDSAVYFCASGLGQLEEKLFFGSGTQLSVL.

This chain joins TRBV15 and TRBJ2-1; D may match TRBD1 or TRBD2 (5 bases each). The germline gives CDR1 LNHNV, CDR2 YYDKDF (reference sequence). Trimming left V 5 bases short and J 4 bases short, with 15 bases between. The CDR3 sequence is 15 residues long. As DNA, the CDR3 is TGTGCCACCAGCGGAGCTAGGGACGGATACAATGAGCAGTTCTTC. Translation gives CATSGARDGYNEQFF. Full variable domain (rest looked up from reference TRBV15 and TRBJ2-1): DAMVIQNPRYQVTQFGKPVTLSCSQTLNHNVMYWYQQKSSQAPKLLFHYYDKDFNNEADTPDNFQSRRPNTSFCFLDIRSPGLGDTAMYLCATSGARDGYNEQFFGPGTRLTVL.

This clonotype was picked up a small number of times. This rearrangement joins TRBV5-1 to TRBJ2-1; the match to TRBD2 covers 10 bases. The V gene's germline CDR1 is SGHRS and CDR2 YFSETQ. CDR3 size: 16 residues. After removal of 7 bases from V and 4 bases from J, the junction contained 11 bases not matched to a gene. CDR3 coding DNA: TGCGCCAGCGCACTCTCTAGCGGGGGAACGTACAATGAGCAGTTCTTC. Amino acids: CASALSSGGTYNEQFF.

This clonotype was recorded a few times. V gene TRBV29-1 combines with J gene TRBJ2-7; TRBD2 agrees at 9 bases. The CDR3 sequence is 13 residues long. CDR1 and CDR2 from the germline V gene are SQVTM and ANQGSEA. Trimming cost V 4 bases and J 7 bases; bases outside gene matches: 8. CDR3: CSVVRGGSKEQYF. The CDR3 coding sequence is TGCAGCGTTGTGCGGGGGGGTTCTAAAGAGCAGTACTTC.

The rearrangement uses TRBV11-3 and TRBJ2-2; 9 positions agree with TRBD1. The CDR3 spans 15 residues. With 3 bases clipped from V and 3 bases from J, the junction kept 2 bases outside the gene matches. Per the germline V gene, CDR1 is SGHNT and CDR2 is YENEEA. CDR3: CASSFGTGHTGELFF. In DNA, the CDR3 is TGTGCCAGCAGCTTTGGGACAGGGCACACCGGGGAGCTGTTTTTT.